This TCR beta chain was documented in a study of cytomegalovirus exposure and HLA in healthy donors. The PCR contained 60 Vbeta and 13 Jbeta primers. TCRdb keeps only in-frame clones here, not all; method: immunoSEQ multiplex PCR. The sample lists fewer than 150,000 clones, about 78% occurring once. Remarks on this clone: The target antigen is unknown.

Study observations and caveats: Several of the most significant clusters appeared, in a later analysis, to be linked to common viral pathogens. Previously analyzed data showed that most TCR beta V segments were productive at a frequency of about 90% or about 30%. According to reports, the classifier identified cytomegalovirus status with high specificity and sensitivity.

The study sampled nominally healthy donors, though unrecorded immune exposures were likely. The source is a man aged 18 to 30 in good health and CMV-seronegative. The sample comprised PBMCs.

For the CDR3, the DNA is TGTGCCAGCAGCTTGTCGGCAGGGGCTGAAGATACGCAGTATTTT. It codes for CASSLSAGAEDTQYF. The chain is built from TRBV7-9 and TRBJ2-3; D is perhaps TRBD1 (6 bases). The CDR3 length is 15 residues. V shed 3 bases and J shed 5 bases, with 15 bases lying between them. CDR1 is SEHNR and CDR2 is FQNEAQ in the germline V gene (reference sequence).